The sequence of this T cell receptor (beta chain) was determined in a study of CD8 T cells in Susac syndrome. With random hexamers, reverse transcription was performed on about 0.5 to 1 ug of RNA. Amplification of the TCR beta CDR3 was carried out by immunoSEQ multiplex PCR, which spanned a total of 54 Vbeta and 13 Jbeta segments. TCRdb passed the immunoSEQ multiplex PCR reads through MiXCR, listing each CDR3 protein once. Here the sample spans 110,000 or so distinct CDR3 sequences, around 90% being singletons. The CDR3 totals 17 residues. After removal of 6 bases from V and 0 bases from J, the junction contained 7 bases not matched to a gene. The germline CDR1 and CDR2 sequences are DFQATT and SNEGSKA (reference sequence). The authors sequenced TCR beta from blood CD8+ and CD4+ T cells. Study-wide points: The study recognized that the number of individuals in its TCR sequencing and HLA analysis was relatively small.

Regarding this clonotype: The target antigen is unknown.

The rearrangement links TRBV20-1 to TRBJ2-2; 13 positions match TRBD2. The clonotype originates from a human donor in good health. Sequenced: CD4+ T cells from PBMCs. The CDR3 DNA follows: TGCAGTGCCACAGGACTAGCGGGGGTCTCGAACACCGGGGAGCTGTTTTTT. Translation: CSATGLAGVSNTGELFF.